The 25 T cell receptor beta chains presented below share a single source sample, sequenced in a study of metastatic and nonmetastatic thyroid tumors. TCRdb re-called clones via MiXCR from the PCR reads. The sample holds some 19,000 clones, roughly 20% seen once. Nobody among the patients had been given any treatment before thyroid surgery. Material: blood. The receptors here all came from a female donor with papillary thyroid cancer or a benign thyroid nodule (not recorded which). Some clones in this sample may be carry-over from other donors' samples.

This clone has a count of ten or more. The CDR3 DNA sequence: TGTGCCAGCAGCCAATCGATTAGCGGCTACACCTTC. As protein: CASSQSISGYTF. The chain employs TRBV16 and TRBJ1-2; no clear D gene. Trimming pared 0 bases from V and 8 bases from J, leaving 7 bases between. The CDR3 spans 12 residues. Germline V gene sequence: CDR1 KGHSY, CDR2 FQNENV.

This clone was recorded many times. CDR3 sequence (DNA): TGTGCCAGCAGCAACCGCCGACAGGGAGGCACTGAAGCTTTCTTT. It is translated as CASSNRRQGGTEAFF. This chain links TRBV7-8 with TRBJ1-1, with 7 positions matching TRBD1. The CDR3 spans 15 residues. CDR1 is SGHVS and CDR2 is FQNEAQ in the germline V gene. V trimming: 5 bases; J trimming: 4 bases; junction bases outside the gene matches: 10.

About this clone itself: Just one base apart from a much larger clone, this may be a read error. The genes are TRBV20-1 and TRBJ2-1; perhaps TRBD1 as D (7 bases). Trimming took 4 bases from V and 5 from J, leaving 18 bases between them. This CDR3 region has 15 residues. CDR1 DFQATT and CDR2 SNEGSKA come from the germline V gene (reference sequence). The CDR3 here is CSAKDAGQSNNEQFF. The CDR3 region has the DNA TGCAGTGCTAAGGATGCGGGACAGTCAAACAATGAGCAGTTCTTC.

This clone was recorded many times. The chain couples TRBV11-3 to TRBJ2-5; D could derive from TRBD1 or TRBD2 (5 bases each). Germline V CDR1 and CDR2: SGHNT, YENEEA. The CDR3 has 15 residues. V shed 5 bases and J shed 4 bases, with 17 bases lying between them. The CDR3 protein is CASSPRIGGRETQYF. CDR3 coding DNA: TGTGCCAGCAGCCCCCGGATTGGGGGAAGAGAGACCCAGTACTTC.

This clone was seen repeatedly, ten times or more. This rearrangement joins TRBV7-3 to TRBJ2-2, with D perhaps assigned TRBD1 or TRBD2 (5 bases each). Germline loops: CDR1 SGHTA, CDR2 FQGTGA. This CDR3 comprises 16 residues. Trimming removed 3 bases at V and 1 base at J, with 12 bases between. This CDR3 reads CASSLVGDGNTGELFF. Written as DNA, the CDR3 is TGTGCCAGCAGCTTGGTTGGGGACGGGAACACCGGGGAGCTGTTTTTT.

This clone was detected many times. The CDR3 DNA sequence: TGTGCCAGCAGCTCACTGGACAGGGTGTCCCAGCCCCAGCATTTT. Its translation: CASSSLDRVSQPQHF. The V and J genes are TRBV7-2 and TRBJ1-5; 8 positions match TRBD1. J was trimmed by 7 bases and V by 4 bases; bases with no gene match: 9. Germline CDR1 SGHTA, CDR2 FQGNSA. This CDR3 is built from 15 residues.

This clone was counted at least ten times. V gene TRBV7-9 combines with J gene TRBJ1-1; D not resolved. V lost 6 bases and J lost 0, with 14 bases in between. Germline V gives CDR1 SEHNR, CDR2 FQNEAQ (reference sequence). The CDR3 is 15 amino acids. CDR3 sequence: CASSVPEALNTEAFF. CDR3 coding DNA: TGTGCCAGCAGTGTTCCGGAGGCTTTGAACACTGAAGCTTTCTTT.

This clone was counted at least ten times. This may be a read error, as it is one base from a much larger clone. The rearrangement joins TRBV30 to TRBJ1-6; perhaps TRBD1 as D (6 bases). CDR1 and CDR2 (germline): GTSNPN, SVGIG (reference sequence). The CDR3 has 13 residues. Here the CDR3 reads CAWTGGANSPPHF. Here the CDR3 DNA reads TGTGCCTGGACGGGGGGCGCAAATTCACCCCCCCACTTT.

This clone was observed many times. The rearrangement joins TRBV4-3 to TRBJ2-1; 7 positions agree with TRBD2. This CDR3 spans 16 amino acids. Germline V gene data show CDR1 as LGHNA and CDR2 as YSLEER. J lost 7 bases, V lost 4 bases, and 13 bases had no gene match. The CDR3 sequence is CASSPVSLAEQNEQFF. CDR3 DNA: TGCGCCAGCAGCCCTGTGTCTCTAGCGGAGCAGAATGAGCAGTTCTTC.

The chain couples TRBV30 to TRBJ1-2, with D tentatively TRBD1 (5 bases). The CDR3 has 11 residues. V gave up 4 bases and J gave up 8 bases, with 11 bases separating them. The V gene's germline CDR1 is GTSNPN and CDR2 SVGIG (reference sequence). CDR3 nucleotides: TGTGCCTGGAAAACAGGAGGAGGCTACACCTTC. Its translation is CAWKTGGGYTF.

This clone was recorded at least ten times. The chain is built from TRBV11-1 and TRBJ1-2; 7 positions match TRBD1. This CDR3 contains 12 residues. Looked up from germline, CDR1 is SGHAT and CDR2 is FQDESV (reference sequence). Trimming removed 3 bases from V and 8 bases from J; junction bases left unmatched: 3. The CDR3 here is CASSFEGAGYTF. CDR3 sequence (DNA): TGTGCCAGCAGCTTTGAGGGGGCAGGCTACACCTTC. Filled out from reference TRBV11-1 and TRBJ1-2, the complete variable domain reads EAEVAQSPRYKITEKSQAVAFWCDPISGHATLYWYRQILGQGPELLVQFQDESVVDDSQLPKDRFSAERLKGVDSTLKIQPAELGDSAMYLCASSFEGAGYTFGSGTRLTVV.

In its sample, this clone was seen many times. The rearrangement joins TRBV3-1 to TRBJ2-7, with D possibly being TRBD1 (6 bases). The CDR3 extends over 13 amino acids. Trimming pared 2 bases from V and 6 bases from J, leaving 11 bases between. Germline V gene sequence: CDR1 LGHDT, CDR2 YNNKEL (reference sequence). In nucleotides, the CDR3 is TGTGCCAGCAGCCAAAACAGGGTAAGCGAGCAGTACTTC. It specifies CASSQNRVSEQYF.

This clone was observed at least ten times. This chain links TRBV19 with TRBJ2-3; D may correspond to TRBD1 or TRBD2 (5 bases each). This CDR3 has 13 residues. Germline V gives CDR1 LNHDA, CDR2 SQIVND (reference sequence). Trimming left V 6 bases short and J 3 bases short, with 10 bases between. CDR3 sequence reads: CASSGAGTDTQYF. The CDR3 coding sequence is TGTGCCAGTAGCGGGGCCGGGACAGATACGCAGTATTTT.

This clone was observed at least ten times. The V and J genes are TRBV6-4 and TRBJ2-2; D unresolved. Between the trimmed V and J ends, which lost 5 bases and 5 bases, there was a span of 9 bases. This CDR3 has 13 amino acids. Germline loops: CDR1 MRHNA, CDR2 SNTAGT. The CDR3 reads CASSMAETGELFF. The CDR3 DNA follows: TGTGCCAGCAGTATGGCCGAGACCGGGGAGCTGTTTTTT.

This clone ranks as medium-sized. CDR3 region: CAWTPGTGGTYEQYF. Here the CDR3 DNA reads TGTGCCTGGACTCCCGGGACAGGGGGGACCTACGAGCAGTACTTC. The chain joins TRBV30 to TRBJ2-7, with 11 nucleotides matching TRBD1. There are 15 residues in the CDR3. Germline V lookup: CDR1 GTSNPN, CDR2 SVGIG (reference sequence). V lost 4 bases to trimming and J lost 2 bases; unmatched junction nucleotides: 7.

This clone was observed a handful of times. V is TRBV2 and J is TRBJ2-1; TRBD2 agrees at 7 bases. The J segment lost 4 bases and the V segment lost 4 bases, leaving 7 bases of the junction unmatched. From germline, CDR1 is SNHLY and CDR2 FYNNEI. CDR3 length equals 15 residues. The CDR3: CASSAMTSIYNEQFF. The CDR3 DNA sequence: TGTGCCAGCAGTGCGATGACTAGCATTTACAATGAGCAGTTCTTC.

This clone was observed a few times. This chain uses TRBV6-6 with TRBJ2-7; 7 bases agree with TRBD2. V was pared by 2 bases and J by 4 bases, with 5 bases of the junction left unmatched. The CDR3 has 14 residues. Germline V gene data show CDR1 as MNHNY and CDR2 as SVGAGI (reference sequence). The CDR3 coding sequence is TGTGCCAGCAGTTACCTCCGGGGGGATTACGAGCAGTACTTC. It codes for CASSYLRGDYEQYF.

This clone was detected ten times or more. The chain couples TRBV20-1 to TRBJ2-5, with 7 positions matching TRBD1. From germline, CDR1 is DFQATT and CDR2 SNEGSKA (reference sequence). This CDR3 is built from 14 residues. The ends lost 6 bases at V and 1 base at J; junction bases unmatched: 8. CDR3 region: CSAPRQGTQETQYF. In DNA form, the CDR3 reads TGCAGTGCCCCTAGACAGGGAACCCAAGAGACCCAGTACTTC.

This clone has at least ten counts. The V gene is TRBV27, the J gene TRBJ2-5, with 7 bases aligning to TRBD2. V lost 3 bases and J lost 5; bases outside the gene matches: 9. This CDR3 is 15 amino acids long. The germline CDR1 and CDR2 sequences are MNHEY and SMNVEV (reference sequence). The CDR3 region is CASSFASGQDETQYF. The DNA of the CDR3 is TGTGCCAGCAGTTTTGCTAGCGGCCAGGACGAGACCCAGTACTTC.

This clone was observed at least ten times. The chain recombines TRBV20-1 with TRBJ1-2; D call uncertain. The CDR3 has 11 amino acids. Germline V gene lookup returns CDR1 DFQATT and CDR2 SNEGSKA (reference sequence). V was cut by 1 base and J by 6 bases, with 6 bases left in between. The CDR3 DNA reads as TGCAGTGCTAGAGTTTCTAATGGCTACACCTTC. It is translated as CSARVSNGYTF.

Regarding this clone: One end of the junction fails to match germline, which may point to a read error. V usage is TRBV11-2 and J usage is TRBJ2-3, with 10 bases lining up with TRBD2. The germline V gene encodes CDR1 SGHAT and CDR2 FQNNGV. The CDR3 length is 16 residues. CDR3 residues: CASSGGTSVGPITHYF. In DNA, the CDR3 is TGTGCCAGCAGCGGCGGGACTAGCGTGGGCCCAATCACGCATTATTTT.

This clone was counted only a few times. This may arise from a read error, as a much more abundant clone is one base away. This chain uses TRBV20-1 with TRBJ2-5; D possibly corresponds to TRBD1 (5 bases). This CDR3 region has 12 residues. Trimming took 8 bases from V and 3 from J, leaving 13 bases between them. CDR1 and CDR2 from the germline V gene are DFQATT and SNEGSKA (reference sequence). CDR3 amino acids: CSTGGLEETQYF. CDR3 coding DNA: TGCAGTACAGGTGGGCTGGAAGAGACCCAGTACTTC.

This clone is a singleton in its sample. This chain joins TRBV20-1 and TRBJ2-2; D gene unclear. Germline assignment: CDR1 DFQATT and CDR2 SNEGSKA (reference sequence). The V end lost 0 bases, the J end lost 8 bases, and 7 bases lay between the germline ends. The CDR3 loop spans 12 amino acids. The CDR3 region has the DNA TGCAGTGCTAGAGATCTGTCGGGGGAGCTGTTTTTT. Translation gives CSARDLSGELFF.

This clone was recorded many times. The identical CDR3 is also encoded by other nucleotide sequences in the sample. The J gene is TRBJ2-6, the V gene TRBV6-5; D is unclear. This CDR3 comprises 14 residues. Trimming left V 2 bases short and J 5 bases short, with 7 bases between. CDR1 MNHEY and CDR2 SVGAGI come from the germline V gene. CDR3 region: CASSYRVRANVLTF. For the CDR3, the DNA is TGTGCCAGCAGTTACAGGGTTAGGGCCAACGTCCTGACTTTC.

This clone was found a few times. Just one base apart from a much larger clone, this may be a read error. V and J are TRBV5-1 and TRBJ2-7, with TRBD1 identical over 8 bases. The CDR3 covers 15 residues. V lost 4 bases and J lost 4; bases outside the gene matches: 10. The germline V gene has CDR1 SGHRS and CDR2 YFSETQ. Here the CDR3 reads CASSAAWTGSYEQYF. The CDR3 DNA follows: TGCGCCAGCAGCGCGGCCTGGACAGGGTCTTACGAGCAGTACTTC.